The following is a TCR beta chain sequence with its context. The antigen is undetermined. A second about 6 to 12 cycle PCR used barcoded and J-beta primers. TCRdb re-analysed the 5' RACE reads in MiXCR, keeping a single row per CDR3 protein. The sample gives about 800,000 distinct CDR3 sequences, just under 25% of which show up once; approximately 3.7% is in the top ten. These data originate in a study of blood T cells in healthy people across ages. Study outcomes and limitations: Diversity of TCR beta per million T cells declined in a roughly linear way with age.

V lost 4 bases to trimming and J lost 0 bases, with 16 bases between them. Germline values: CDR1 SGHTA, CDR2 FQGNSA. This CDR3 contains 18 residues. The same sample was also used in a study of T cells of mothers and their children.

This chain joins TRBV7-2 and TRBJ2-6, with TRBD2 as a possible D gene (5 bases). This sequence originates from a boy younger than 18 in good health. The sequencing sample was made of blood. CDR3 loop: CASSSGSSGDSGANVLTF. CDR3 sequence (DNA): TGTGCCAGCAGCTCTGGGTCATCCGGGGACTCTGGGGCCAACGTCCTGACTTTC.